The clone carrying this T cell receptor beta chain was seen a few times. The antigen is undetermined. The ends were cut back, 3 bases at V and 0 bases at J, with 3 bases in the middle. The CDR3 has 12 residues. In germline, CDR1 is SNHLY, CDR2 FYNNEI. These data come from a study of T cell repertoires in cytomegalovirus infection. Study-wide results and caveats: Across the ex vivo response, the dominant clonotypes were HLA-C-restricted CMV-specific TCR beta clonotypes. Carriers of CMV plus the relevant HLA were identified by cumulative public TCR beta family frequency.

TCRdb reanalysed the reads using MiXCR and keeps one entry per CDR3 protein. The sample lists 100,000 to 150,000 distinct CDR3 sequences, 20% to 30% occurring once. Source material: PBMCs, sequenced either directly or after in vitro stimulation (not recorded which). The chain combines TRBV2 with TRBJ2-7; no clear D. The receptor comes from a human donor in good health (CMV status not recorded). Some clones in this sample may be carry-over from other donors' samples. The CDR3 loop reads CASSETSYEQYF. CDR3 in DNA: TGTGCCAGCAGTGAGACCTCCTACGAGCAGTACTTC.